A single sample is the source of the 21 T cell receptor beta chains below, sequenced in a study of blood T cell repertoires in COVID-19. Method: immunoSEQ multiplex PCR; TCRdb's copy keeps in-frame clones and lacks some. The table records 200,000 to 250,000 clones, 86% of them present only once. What was sequenced was peripheral blood. These receptors all stem from a man at least 80 years old with acute or convalescent COVID-19.

V gene TRBV28 combines with J gene TRBJ2-7; 10 bases map to TRBD1. With V trimmed by 6 bases and J by 3 bases, 11 bases remained unmatched. Germline V lookup: CDR1 MDHEN, CDR2 SYDVKM. This CDR3 contains 16 residues. CDR3 region: CASSSYNDRGLYEQYF. The DNA of the CDR3 is TGTGCCAGCAGCTCCTACAATGACAGGGGGCTCTACGAGCAGTACTTC.

This chain uses TRBV18 with TRBJ1-5, with D possibly being TRBD1 (5 bases). The CDR3 totals 14 residues. V lost 4 bases and J lost 3, with 10 bases in between. CDR1 KGHSH and CDR2 LQKENI come from the germline V gene. For the CDR3, the DNA is TGTGCCAGCTCACTCGGGGGGATCAATCAGCCCCAGCATTTT. It translates to CASSLGGINQPQHF.

The chain uses TRBV20-1 and TRBJ2-7; D unclear. CDR1 DFQATT and CDR2 SNEGSKA come from the germline V gene (reference sequence). V was trimmed by 2 bases and J by 6 bases, leaving 8 bases between them. The CDR3 length is 11 residues. Here the CDR3 reads CSARLVSEQYF. The CDR3 nucleotides are TGCAGTGCTAGACTAGTTTCCGAGCAGTACTTC.

The gene calls are TRBV18 and TRBJ2-2, with 8 nucleotides matching TRBD2. Trimming at V came to 0 bases and at J to 4 bases, leaving 4 bases not matched to a gene. The CDR3 spans 16 residues. Germline CDR1 is KGHSH and CDR2 is LQKENI. The CDR3 DNA reads as TGTGCCAGCTCACCACCCGGGAGGGCCGGCACCGGGGAGCTGTTTTTT. Its translation is CASSPPGRAGTGELFF.

V usage is TRBV5-1 and J usage is TRBJ2-7, with 8 bases fitting TRBD1. This CDR3 region has 17 residues. In germline, CDR1 is SGHRS, CDR2 YFSETQ. The junction had 11 bases not matched to a gene; V was cut back by 0 bases and J by 3 bases. CDR3 sequence (DNA): TGCGCCAGCAGCTTGGGGGGACAGGCCCCAAGGGACTACGAGCAGTACTTC. It translates to CASSLGGQAPRDYEQYF.

V and J are TRBV10-3 and TRBJ2-7; TRBD1 aligns across 9 bases. CDR3 length: 15 amino acids. Trimming removed 0 bases from V and 5 bases from J; junction bases left unmatched: 5. Germline V gives CDR1 ENHRY, CDR2 SYGVKD. CDR3: CAISESSGQGNEQYF. The CDR3 DNA follows: TGTGCCATCAGTGAGTCGTCGGGACAGGGAAACGAGCAGTACTTC.

This sequence joins TRBV19 and TRBJ2-6; TRBD1 might be the D (6 bases). The CDR3 consists of 13 residues. Deletions cut 2 bases from V and 12 bases from J, with 11 bases between. Germline CDR1 and CDR2: LNHDA and SQIVND (reference sequence). CDR3 sequence (DNA): TGTGCCAGTAGTATAAGGGGCAGGGGCGTCCTGACTTTC. Translation: CASSIRGRGVLTF. Based on the CDR3 plus reference TRBV19 and TRBJ2-6, the full variable domain is DGGITQSPKYLFRKEGQNVTLSCEQNLNHDAMYWYRQDPGQGLRLIYYSQIVNDFQKGDIAEGYSVSREKKESFPLTVTSAQKNPTAFYLCASSIRGRGVLTFGAGSRLTVL.

This rearrangement joins TRBV9 to TRBJ1-1; maybe TRBD1 (6 bases). The CDR3 length is 16 residues. The V gene's germline CDR1 is SGDLS and CDR2 YYNGEE. V dropped 4 bases and J dropped 2 bases, with 18 bases sitting between them. The CDR3 spells CASSRHSTGPNTEAFF. DNA for the CDR3: TGTGCCAGCAGCCGTCACAGTACAGGGCCCAACACTGAAGCTTTCTTT. The complete variable domain, with remaining parts taken from reference TRBV9 and TRBJ1-1, reads DSGVTQTPKHLITATGQRVTLRCSPRSGDLSVYWYQQSLDQGLQFLIQYYNGEERAKGNILERFSAQQFPDLHSELNLSSLELGDSALYFCASSRHSTGPNTEAFFGQGTRLTVV.

The genes are TRBV3-1 (or the pseudogene TRBV3-2) and TRBJ1-5; no firm D call. The germline CDR1 and CDR2 sequences are LGHDT and YNNKEL (reference sequence). V lost 2 bases and J lost 10, with 15 bases in between. The CDR3 runs to 14 residues. CDR3 amino acids: CASSQSLLLSPQHF. DNA of the CDR3: TGTGCCAGCAGCCAATCTCTACTACTCAGCCCCCAGCATTTT.

In this sample, this clone turned up a few times. The chain combines TRBV27 with TRBJ1-5; possibly TRBD1 for D (5 bases). Germline CDR1 is MNHEY and CDR2 is SMNVEV (reference sequence). The CDR3 length is 15 residues. V gave up 3 bases and J gave up 1 base, with 10 bases separating them. CDR3 in amino acids: CASSFVGQSNQPQHF. CDR3 nucleotides: TGTGCCAGCAGTTTCGTGGGGCAGAGCAATCAGCCCCAGCATTTT.

This chain joins TRBV5-1 and TRBJ1-2, with TRBD1 matching over 9 bases. This CDR3 is built from 16 residues. The germline V gene encodes CDR1 SGHRS and CDR2 YFSETQ. The V and J ends lost 2 bases and 0 bases, in that order; junction bases with no gene match: 5. The CDR3 DNA reads as TGCGCCAGCAGCTTACAGGGGGCCTTAGCTAACTATGGCTACACCTTC. This encodes CASSLQGALANYGYTF.

The J gene is TRBJ2-5, the V gene TRBV2, with D possibly TRBD1 on 7 matching bases. The CDR3 loop spans 14 amino acids. The ends were cut back, 6 bases at V and 5 bases at J, with 16 bases in the middle. In germline, CDR1 is SNHLY, CDR2 FYNNEI. The DNA for the CDR3 is TGTGCCAGCAGCGGAGGGGGCGTAGAGGAGACCCAGTACTTC. Its translation: CASSGGGVEETQYF.

This clone was seen a few times. This sequence joins TRBV2 and TRBJ2-7; 13 bases map to TRBD2. Germline V gene sequence: CDR1 SNHLY, CDR2 FYNNEI. With 7 bases clipped from V and 0 bases from J, the junction kept 6 bases outside the gene matches. The CDR3 is 16 residues long. The CDR3 bases are TGTGCCAGCACGGGGACTAGCGGGATAAGCTCCTACGAGCAGTACTTC. Amino acids: CASTGTSGISSYEQYF. Supplemented by reference TRBV2 and TRBJ2-7, the full variable domain reads EPEVTQTPSHQVTQMGQEVILRCVPISNHLYFYWYRQILGQKVEFLVSFYNNEISEKSEIFDDQFSVERPDGSNFTLKIRSTKLEDSAMYFCASTGTSGISSYEQYFGPGTRLTVT.

This clone was counted only a few times. This same CDR3 is encoded by further DNA sequences in the sample. The genes are TRBV6-2 or TRBV6-3 and TRBJ2-5; D is perhaps TRBD2 (7 bases). Germline V gives CDR1 MNHEY, CDR2 SVGEGT. The CDR3 covers 14 residues. Between the trimmed V and J ends, which lost 6 bases and 1 base, there was a span of 12 bases. This chain's CDR3 is CASSPGGRQETQYF. CDR3 nucleotide sequence: TGTGCCAGCAGCCCCGGGGGGCGCCAAGAGACCCAGTACTTC.

The rearrangement joins TRBV15 to TRBJ2-2; D not resolved. Trimming left V 0 bases short and J 3 bases short, with 5 bases between. Germline loops: CDR1 LNHNV, CDR2 YYDKDF (reference sequence). CDR3 length: 14 residues. CDR3 nucleotide sequence: TGTGCCACCAGCAGAGATCCTGACACCGGGGAGCTGTTTTTT. Translating gives CATSRDPDTGELFF.

The V and J genes are TRBV6-4 and TRBJ1-2, with 8 bases matching TRBD1. This CDR3 has 18 residues. Germline loops: CDR1 MRHNA, CDR2 SNTAGT. V lost 0 bases, J lost 5 bases, and 14 bases stayed unmatched. This CDR3 is CASSDSTGVNSRSYGYTF. The CDR3 bases are TGTGCCAGCAGTGACTCGACAGGGGTCAACTCCCGCTCTTATGGCTACACCTTC.

The chain couples TRBV7-8 to TRBJ2-1; TRBD2 matches at 13 bases. This CDR3 has 16 amino acids. The germline gives CDR1 SGHVS, CDR2 FQNEAQ. Unmatched junction bases numbered 7, after V lost 4 bases and J lost 7 bases. The CDR3 here is CASSSRTSGGNNEQFF. The CDR3 DNA reads TGTGCCAGCAGCTCCAGGACTAGCGGGGGAAATAATGAGCAGTTCTTC.

The chain has TRBV11-2 and TRBJ2-1; possible D gene TRBD2, 6 bases. V was pared by 5 bases and J by 10 bases, with 15 bases between. This CDR3 is built from 13 residues. Germline V gene lookup returns CDR1 SGHAT and CDR2 FQNNGV. The CDR3 protein is CASSPQLAGEQFF. In DNA form, the CDR3 reads TGTGCCAGCAGCCCCCAACTAGCTGGAGAGCAGTTCTTC.

V gene TRBV12-3 or TRBV12-4 combines with J gene TRBJ1-1; the D gene is possibly TRBD1 (6 bases). This CDR3 has 13 residues. V lost 6 bases, J lost 1 base, and 9 bases lay in between. The DNA for the CDR3 is TGTGCCAGCAGCCCGACAGGGAACACTGAAGCTTTCTTT. This sequence encodes CASSPTGNTEAFF.

This sequence joins TRBV18 and TRBJ1-1; possibly TRBD1 for D (5 bases). In germline, CDR1 is KGHSH, CDR2 LQKENI. The CDR3 extends over 13 amino acids. V dropped 3 bases and J dropped 4 bases, with 9 bases sitting between them. The CDR3 is CASSPNQGTEAFF. The CDR3 region has the DNA TGTGCCAGCTCACCGAATCAGGGCACTGAAGCTTTCTTT.

The chain employs TRBV20-1 and TRBJ1-1; 8 nucleotides match TRBD1. The germline V gene has CDR1 DFQATT and CDR2 SNEGSKA (reference sequence). Germline trimming cut 6 bases from V and 7 bases from J; bases unmatched to any gene: 4. The CDR3 is made up of 11 amino acids. Written as DNA, the CDR3 is TGCAGTGCCAGGGGGCGCGTTGAAGCTTTCTTT. Protein product: CSARGRVEAFF.